This T cell receptor beta chain was recovered during a study of tumor and adjacent non-tumor tissue in lung cancer. Study details: Patients were aged 31 to 76, fewer than twelve men and about five women, stage I to III.

This sample's RNA came from whole unsorted tissue. The normal lung tissue was taken more than 3 cm from the tumor edge. Study findings and constraints: In normal lung, the top 100 clones were significantly more dominant than in tumor. Compared with tumor, normal lung showed significantly lower TCR diversity. Higher tumor TCR diversity was associated with shorter survival.

A modified ARM-PCR protocol with three rounds of nested PCR amplified TCRbeta. TCRdb passed the multiplex PCR reads through MiXCR, listing each CDR3 protein once. The sample holds over 40,000 distinct CDR3 sequences, around 62% seen once. The sample holds many counts of this clonotype. Antigen: not known. The sample consisted of distant non-tumor lung tissue. The sequence derives from a woman in her thirties or forties with non-small cell lung cancer.

The CDR3 loop is CASSQDLVEQFF. The CDR3 bases are TGTGCCAGCAGCCAAGATCTCGTCGAGCAGTTCTTC. This chain connects TRBV4-2 to TRBJ2-1; D remains ambiguous. Germline loops: CDR1 LGHNA, CDR2 YNFKEQ. The CDR3 has 12 residues. The V end was cut by 0 bases, the J end by 10 bases, with 7 bases between.